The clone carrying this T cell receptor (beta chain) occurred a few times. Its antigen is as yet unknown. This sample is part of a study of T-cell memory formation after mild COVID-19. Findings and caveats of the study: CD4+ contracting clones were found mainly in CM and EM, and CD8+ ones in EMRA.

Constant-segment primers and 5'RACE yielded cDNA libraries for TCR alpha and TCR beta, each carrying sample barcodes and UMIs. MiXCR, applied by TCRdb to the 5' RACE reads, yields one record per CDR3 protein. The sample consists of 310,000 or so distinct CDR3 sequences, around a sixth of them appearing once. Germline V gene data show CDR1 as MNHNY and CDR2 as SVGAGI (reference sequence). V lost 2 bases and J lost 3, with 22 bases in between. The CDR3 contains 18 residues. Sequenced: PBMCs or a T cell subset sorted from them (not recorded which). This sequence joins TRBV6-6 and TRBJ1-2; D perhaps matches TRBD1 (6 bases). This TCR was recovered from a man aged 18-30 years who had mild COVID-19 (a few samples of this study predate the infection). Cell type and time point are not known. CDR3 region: CASSYDFPRGGLYYGYTF. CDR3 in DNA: TGTGCCAGCAGTTACGACTTCCCACGAGGGGGGCTGTACTATGGCTACACCTTC.